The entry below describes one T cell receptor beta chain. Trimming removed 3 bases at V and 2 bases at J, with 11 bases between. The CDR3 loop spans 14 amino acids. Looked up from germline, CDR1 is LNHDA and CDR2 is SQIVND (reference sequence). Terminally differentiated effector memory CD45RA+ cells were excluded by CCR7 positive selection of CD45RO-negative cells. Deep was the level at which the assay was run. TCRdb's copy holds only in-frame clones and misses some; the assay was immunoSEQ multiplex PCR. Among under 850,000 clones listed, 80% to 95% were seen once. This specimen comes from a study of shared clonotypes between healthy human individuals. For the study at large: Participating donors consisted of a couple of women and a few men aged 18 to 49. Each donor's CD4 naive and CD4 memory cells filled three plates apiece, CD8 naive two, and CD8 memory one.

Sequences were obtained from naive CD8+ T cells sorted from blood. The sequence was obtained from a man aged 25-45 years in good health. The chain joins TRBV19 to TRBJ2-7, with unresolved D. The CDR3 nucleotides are TGTGCCAGTAGTATTGAACCACTTGCCTACGAGCAGTACTTC. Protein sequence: CASSIEPLAYEQYF.